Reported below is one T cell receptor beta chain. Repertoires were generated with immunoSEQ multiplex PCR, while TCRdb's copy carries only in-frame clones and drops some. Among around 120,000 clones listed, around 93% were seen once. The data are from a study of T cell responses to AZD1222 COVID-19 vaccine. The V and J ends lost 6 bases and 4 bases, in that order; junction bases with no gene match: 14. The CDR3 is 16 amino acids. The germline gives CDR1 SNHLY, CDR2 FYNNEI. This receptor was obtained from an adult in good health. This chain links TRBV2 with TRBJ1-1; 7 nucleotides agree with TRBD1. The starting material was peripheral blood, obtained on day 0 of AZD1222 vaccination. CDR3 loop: CASSQRLQGTGTEAFF. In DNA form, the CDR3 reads TGTGCCAGCAGCCAAAGATTACAGGGGACGGGCACTGAAGCTTTCTTT.